This T cell receptor (beta chain) was sequenced in a study of shared clonotypes between healthy human individuals (TCRdb year 2020). Turning to the overall study: Two women and three men aged 18 to 49 years were included in the cohort. For each donor, three plates each were used for CD4 naive and CD4 memory, two plates were used for CD8 naive, and one plate was used for CD8 memory. Blood TCR repertoires of 5 or 6 healthy adults were deeply sequenced to estimate repertoire size and the extent of clonotype sharing between individuals. To increase sequencing depth and limit assay-specific biases, TCR repertoire library preparation and sequencing were carried out by different laboratories using diverse techniques. Leukapheresis yielded between about 0.85 and 10 billion PBMCs per donor.

The donors were healthy, HIV-negative adults who had no recently reported acute infections or vaccinations. Only Caucasian adults living in Nashville, Tennessee, USA were represented among the donors. CD4+ T cells were enriched by magnetic negative selection; naive cells were then positively selected on CD45RA, and the negative fraction formed the memory subset. Blood was collected by leukapheresis, and PBMCs were isolated by Ficoll-Histopaque density gradient centrifugation and then cryopreserved in liquid nitrogen vapor phase. Analytical flow cytometry was used to check the purity and quantity of each magnetically sorted T cell population. Genomic DNA was isolated from each sorted fraction and quantified by UV absorbance on a Nanodrop 2000c. Beyond this particular receptor, the publication reports: Because the study included a small number of donors, the genetic and exposure-history diversity represented was limited. Sampling was limited to blood, and TCR repertoires in tissue likely differ from TCR repertoires in blood. Estimated clonotype richness was generally larger for naive than for memory subsets. Pairwise subsampling led to the expectation that sequencing depth would affect the degree of clonotype sharing among donors. Compared with non-shared clonotypes, clonotypes shared by all four sorted-subset donors had higher generation probabilities. Rarefaction of sorted-subset datasets indicated incomplete sequencing despite the large sequencing depth. When several donors were compared, the shared fraction of clonotypes was approximately 5% for naive CD4, 3% to 4% for naive CD8, 2.3% for memory CD4, and 0.4% for memory CD8.

As concerns this clone: It lacks a known antigen. Within one base of it there is no much larger clone, and no base qualities were kept.

The CDR3 sequence holds 16 residues, the cysteine and phenylalanine included. CDR3 DNA is the only sequence kept; it has 48 bases, read in frame from the first base. For CDR1 and CDR2, the germline V gene lists SGHDN and FVKESK. V is cut back by 3 bases and J by 5 bases, with 8 bases in the junction unmatched. Using the deep immunoSEQ assay, multiplex PCR amplified TCR CDR3 regions from genomic DNA. Extracted genomic DNA from each cell subset was spread evenly across all wells of several immunoSEQ 96-well plates, with each plate serving as a replicate. Each replicate PCR for sorted subsets received around 200 ng genomic DNA, equal to about 30,000 T cell genomes. Purified libraries were measured with a Qubit 3.0 fluorometer, size-checked on a Bioanalyzer 2100, and measured again with the KAPA Library Quantification kit. Every immunoSEQ 96-well plate was sequenced on a separate single-read 150-cycle Illumina NextSeq 550 flow cell. The authors' pipeline ran thus. Because the immunoSEQ output included only junctional sequences and no quality scores, the filtering could not be the same as the filtering used for full-length reads. Sequences were annotated with PyIR, a Python wrapper for IgBLAST v1.9, using IMGT germline references to assign V/J genes and CDR3. Reads were filtered out if the reads had weak V/J assignments (E-value above 1e-6), no CDR3, stop codons, out-of-frame junctions, or ambiguous translated residues. A V3J clonotype was defined by an identical inferred V gene, J gene, and CDR3 amino acid sequence. Percentage overlap between repertoires was computed as shared unique clonotypes divided by the size of the smaller repertoire. RTK rarefaction, the Chao1 estimator, and Recon v2.1 estimates of unobserved clonotypes were used to assess repertoire richness. OLGA was used to compute generation probabilities for all TCRbeta clonotypes that the gDNA method yielded from four donors. Imported from immuneACCESS, the table was reduced by TCRdb to in-frame sequences with V and J called. These copies leave out some clones; in studies compared against another copy, an unresolved V gene accounts for under half, and the cause of the remainder is not known. That table is the source of V, J and clone size, and D and trimming were worked out from the DNA. A total of more than 2,000,000 clones appear in this sample, about 92% of them only once. Together, the top ten hold 0.39% of the sample.

Sequencing was done on a sample of naive CD4+ T cells from PBMCs. The cell subset or site label, as the study defines it: CD45RA+ positively selected. The rearrangement joined TRBV14 to TRBJ2-2; 8 nucleotides in the junction match TRBD1. This TCR derives from a man between 18 and 35 years old in good health. Some clones in this sample may be carry-over from other donors' samples. Here the CDR3 is given as CASSHPQGAGTGELFF. The nucleotides read TGTGCCAGCAGCCATCCCCAGGGGGCCGGGACCGGGGAGCTGTTTTTT.